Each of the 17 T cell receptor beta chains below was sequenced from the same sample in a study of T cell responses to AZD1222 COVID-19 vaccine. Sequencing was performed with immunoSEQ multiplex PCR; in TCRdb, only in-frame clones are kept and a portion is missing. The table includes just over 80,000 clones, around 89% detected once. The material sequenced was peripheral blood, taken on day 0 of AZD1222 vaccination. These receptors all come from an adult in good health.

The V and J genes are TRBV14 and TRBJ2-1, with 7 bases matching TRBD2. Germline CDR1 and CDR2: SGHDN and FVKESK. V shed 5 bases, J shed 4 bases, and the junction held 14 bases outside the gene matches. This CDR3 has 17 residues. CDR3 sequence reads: CASSTGGRTYRYNEQFF. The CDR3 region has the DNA TGTGCCAGCAGCACCGGGGGGAGGACGTACCGGTACAATGAGCAGTTCTTC.

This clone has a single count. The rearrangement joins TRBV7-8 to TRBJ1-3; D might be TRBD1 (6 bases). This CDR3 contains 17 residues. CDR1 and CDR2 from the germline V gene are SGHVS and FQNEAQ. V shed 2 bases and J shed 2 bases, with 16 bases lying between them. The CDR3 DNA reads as TGTGCCAGCAGCTTACTTAATCGGGGGGCAGCTGGAAACACCATATATTTT. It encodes CASSLLNRGAAGNTIYF.

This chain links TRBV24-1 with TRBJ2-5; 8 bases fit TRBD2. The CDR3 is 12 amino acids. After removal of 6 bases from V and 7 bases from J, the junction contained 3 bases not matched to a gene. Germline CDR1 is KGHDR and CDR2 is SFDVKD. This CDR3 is CATSPAGGTQYF. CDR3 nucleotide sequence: TGTGCCACCAGTCCCGCGGGGGGGACCCAGTACTTC.

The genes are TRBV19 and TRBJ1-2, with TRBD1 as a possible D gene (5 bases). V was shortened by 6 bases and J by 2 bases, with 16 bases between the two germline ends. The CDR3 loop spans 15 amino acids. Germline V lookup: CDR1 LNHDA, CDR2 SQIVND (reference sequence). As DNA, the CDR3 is TGTGCCAGTAGCCTCCCGGGGACTGTAAACTATGGCTACACCTTC. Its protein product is CASSLPGTVNYGYTF.

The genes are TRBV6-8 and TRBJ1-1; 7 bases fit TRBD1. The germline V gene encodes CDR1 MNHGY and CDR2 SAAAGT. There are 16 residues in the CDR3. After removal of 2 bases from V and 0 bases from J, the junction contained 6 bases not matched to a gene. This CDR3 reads CASSYLQGDVNTEAFF. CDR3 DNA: TGTGCCAGCAGTTACCTCCAGGGGGATGTGAACACTGAAGCTTTCTTT.

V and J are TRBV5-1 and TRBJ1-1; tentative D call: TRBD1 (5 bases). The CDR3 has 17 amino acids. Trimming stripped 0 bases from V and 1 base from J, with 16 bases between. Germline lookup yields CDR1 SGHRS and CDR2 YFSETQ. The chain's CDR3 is CASSLGIRGATNTEAFF. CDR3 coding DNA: TGCGCCAGCAGCTTGGGTATACGTGGGGCGACGAACACTGAAGCTTTCTTT. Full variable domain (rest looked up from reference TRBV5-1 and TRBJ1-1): KAGVTQTPRYLIKTRGQQVTLSCSPISGHRSVSWYQQTPGQGLQFLFEYFSETQRNKGNFPGRFSGRQFSNSRSEMNVSTLELGDSALYLCASSLGIRGATNTEAFFGQGTRLTVV.

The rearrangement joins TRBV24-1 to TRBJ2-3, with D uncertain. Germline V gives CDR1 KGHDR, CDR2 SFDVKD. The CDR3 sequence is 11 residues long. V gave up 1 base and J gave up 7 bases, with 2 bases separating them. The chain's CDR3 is CATSDLNTQYF. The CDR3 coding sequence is TGTGCCACCAGTGATTTAAATACGCAGTATTTT.

CDR3 loop: CAWSIGGGNTGELFF. Here the CDR3 DNA reads TGTGCCTGGAGTATTGGCGGGGGGAACACCGGGGAGCTGTTTTTT. The gene calls are TRBV30 and TRBJ2-2; 7 bases agree with TRBD2. The length of the CDR3 is 15 residues. Germline CDR1 is GTSNPN and CDR2 is SVGIG (reference sequence). V shed 2 bases, J shed 1 base, and the junction held 4 bases outside the gene matches. The full variable domain, completed using reference TRBV30 and TRBJ2-2, is SQTIHQWPATLVQPVGSPLSLECTVEGTSNPNLYWYRQAAGRGLQLLFYSVGIGQISSEVPQNLSASRPQDRQFILSSKKLLLSDSGFYLCAWSIGGGNTGELFFGEGSRLTVL.

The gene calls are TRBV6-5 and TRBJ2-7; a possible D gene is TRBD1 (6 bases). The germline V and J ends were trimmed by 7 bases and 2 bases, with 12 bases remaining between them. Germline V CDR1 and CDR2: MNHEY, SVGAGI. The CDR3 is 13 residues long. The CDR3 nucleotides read TGTGCCAGCAACCCGGGACAAACCTACGAGCAGTACTTC. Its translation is CASNPGQTYEQYF.

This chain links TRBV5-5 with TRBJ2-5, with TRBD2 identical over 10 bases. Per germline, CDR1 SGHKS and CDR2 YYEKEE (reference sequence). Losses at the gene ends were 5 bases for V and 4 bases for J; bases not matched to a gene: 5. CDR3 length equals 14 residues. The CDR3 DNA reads TGTGCCAGCAGGTACTCTAGCGGGGGAGAGACCCAGTACTTC. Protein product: CASRYSSGGETQYF.

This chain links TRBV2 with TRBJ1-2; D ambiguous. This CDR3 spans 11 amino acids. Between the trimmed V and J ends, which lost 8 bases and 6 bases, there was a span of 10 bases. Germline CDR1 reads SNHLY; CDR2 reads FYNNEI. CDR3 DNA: TGTGCCAGCGAATCTAGGAATGGCTACACCTTC. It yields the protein CASESRNGYTF.

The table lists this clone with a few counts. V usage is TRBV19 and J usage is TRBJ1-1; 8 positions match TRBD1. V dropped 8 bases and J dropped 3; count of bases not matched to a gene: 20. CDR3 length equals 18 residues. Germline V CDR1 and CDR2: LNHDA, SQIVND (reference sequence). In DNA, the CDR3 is TGTGCCAGTCGCCCCTTGGACAGGGCATATTTCGGGGACACTGAAGCTTTCTTT. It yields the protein CASRPLDRAYFGDTEAFF. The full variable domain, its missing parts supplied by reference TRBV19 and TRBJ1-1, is DGGITQSPKYLFRKEGQNVTLSCEQNLNHDAMYWYRQDPGQGLRLIYYSQIVNDFQKGDIAEGYSVSREKKESFPLTVTSAQKNPTAFYLCASRPLDRAYFGDTEAFFGQGTRLTVV.

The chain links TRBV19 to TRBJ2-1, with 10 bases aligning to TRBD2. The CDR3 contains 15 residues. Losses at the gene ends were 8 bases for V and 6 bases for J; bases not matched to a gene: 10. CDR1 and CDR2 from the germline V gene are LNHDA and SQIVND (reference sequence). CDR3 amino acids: CASSRGSGGFNEQFF. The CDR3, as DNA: TGTGCCAGTTCCCGAGGTAGCGGGGGGTTCAATGAGCAGTTCTTC.

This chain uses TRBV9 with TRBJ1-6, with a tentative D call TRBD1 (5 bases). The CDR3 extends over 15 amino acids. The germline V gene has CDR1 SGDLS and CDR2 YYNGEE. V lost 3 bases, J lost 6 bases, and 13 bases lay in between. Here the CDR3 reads CASSDGGRANSPLHF. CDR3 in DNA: TGTGCCAGCAGCGATGGGGGGAGGGCTAATTCACCCCTCCACTTT.

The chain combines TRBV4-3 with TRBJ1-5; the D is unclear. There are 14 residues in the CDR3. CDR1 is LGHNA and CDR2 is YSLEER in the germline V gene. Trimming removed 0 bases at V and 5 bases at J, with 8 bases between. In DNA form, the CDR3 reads TGCGCCAGCAGCCAAGATCGGGTTGATCAGCCCCAGCATTTT. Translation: CASSQDRVDQPQHF.

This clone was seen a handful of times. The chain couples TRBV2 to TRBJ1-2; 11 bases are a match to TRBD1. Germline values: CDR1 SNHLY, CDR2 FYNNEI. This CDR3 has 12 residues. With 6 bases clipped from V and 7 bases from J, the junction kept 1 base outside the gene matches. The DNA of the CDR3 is TGTGCCAGCAGAGGGACAGGGGGTGGCTACACCTTC. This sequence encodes CASRGTGGGYTF.

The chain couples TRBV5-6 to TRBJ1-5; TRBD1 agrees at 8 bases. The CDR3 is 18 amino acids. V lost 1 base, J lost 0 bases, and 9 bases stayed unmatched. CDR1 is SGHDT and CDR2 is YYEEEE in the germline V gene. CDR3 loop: CASSLRSTGGHSNQPQHF. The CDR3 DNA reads TGTGCCAGCAGCTTGCGGAGCACAGGGGGTCATAGCAATCAGCCCCAGCATTTT.